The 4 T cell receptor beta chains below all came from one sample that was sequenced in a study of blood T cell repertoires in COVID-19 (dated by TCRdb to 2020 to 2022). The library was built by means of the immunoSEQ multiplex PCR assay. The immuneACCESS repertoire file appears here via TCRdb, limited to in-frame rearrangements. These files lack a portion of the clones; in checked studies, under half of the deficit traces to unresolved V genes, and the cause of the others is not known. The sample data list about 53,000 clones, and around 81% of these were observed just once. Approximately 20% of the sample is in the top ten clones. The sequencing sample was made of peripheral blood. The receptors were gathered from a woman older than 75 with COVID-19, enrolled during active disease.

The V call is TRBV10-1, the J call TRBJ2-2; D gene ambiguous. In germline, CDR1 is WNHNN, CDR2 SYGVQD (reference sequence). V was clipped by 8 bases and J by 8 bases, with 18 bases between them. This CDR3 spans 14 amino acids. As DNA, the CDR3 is TGCGCCAGCCTGGCAGGCCGGCCCATGGGGGAGCTGTTTTTT. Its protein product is CASLAGRPMGELFF.

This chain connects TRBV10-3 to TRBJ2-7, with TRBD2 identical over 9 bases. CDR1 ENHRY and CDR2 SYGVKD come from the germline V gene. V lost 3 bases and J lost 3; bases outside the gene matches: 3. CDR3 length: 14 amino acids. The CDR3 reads CAISDRTSVYEQYF. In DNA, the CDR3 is TGTGCCATCAGTGACAGGACTAGCGTCTACGAGCAGTACTTC.

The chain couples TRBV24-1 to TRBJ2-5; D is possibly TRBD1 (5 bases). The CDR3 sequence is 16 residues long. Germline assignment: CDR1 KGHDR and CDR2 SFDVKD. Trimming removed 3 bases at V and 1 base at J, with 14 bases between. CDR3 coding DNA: TGTGCCACCAGTGATGGGGTGGGGCCCCTCCAAGAGACCCAGTACTTC. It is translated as CATSDGVGPLQETQYF.

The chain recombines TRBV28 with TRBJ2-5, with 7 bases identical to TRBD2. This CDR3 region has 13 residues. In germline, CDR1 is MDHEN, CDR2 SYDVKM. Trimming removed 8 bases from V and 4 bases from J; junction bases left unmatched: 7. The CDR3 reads CASSVGGRETQYF. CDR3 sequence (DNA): TGTGCCAGCTCGGTCGGCGGGAGAGAGACCCAGTACTTC.